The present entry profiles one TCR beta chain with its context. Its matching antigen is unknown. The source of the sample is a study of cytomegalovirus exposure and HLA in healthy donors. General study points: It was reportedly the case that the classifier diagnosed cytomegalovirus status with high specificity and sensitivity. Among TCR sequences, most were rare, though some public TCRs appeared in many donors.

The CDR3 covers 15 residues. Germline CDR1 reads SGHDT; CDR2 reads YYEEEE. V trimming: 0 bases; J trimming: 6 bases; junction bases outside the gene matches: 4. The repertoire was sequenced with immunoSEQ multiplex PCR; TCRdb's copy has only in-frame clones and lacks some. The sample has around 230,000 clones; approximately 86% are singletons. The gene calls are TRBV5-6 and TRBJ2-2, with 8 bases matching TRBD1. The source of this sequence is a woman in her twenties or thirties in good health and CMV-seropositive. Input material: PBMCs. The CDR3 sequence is CASSLVTGVSGELFF. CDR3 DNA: TGTGCCAGCAGCTTGGTGACAGGGGTATCCGGGGAGCTGTTTTTT.